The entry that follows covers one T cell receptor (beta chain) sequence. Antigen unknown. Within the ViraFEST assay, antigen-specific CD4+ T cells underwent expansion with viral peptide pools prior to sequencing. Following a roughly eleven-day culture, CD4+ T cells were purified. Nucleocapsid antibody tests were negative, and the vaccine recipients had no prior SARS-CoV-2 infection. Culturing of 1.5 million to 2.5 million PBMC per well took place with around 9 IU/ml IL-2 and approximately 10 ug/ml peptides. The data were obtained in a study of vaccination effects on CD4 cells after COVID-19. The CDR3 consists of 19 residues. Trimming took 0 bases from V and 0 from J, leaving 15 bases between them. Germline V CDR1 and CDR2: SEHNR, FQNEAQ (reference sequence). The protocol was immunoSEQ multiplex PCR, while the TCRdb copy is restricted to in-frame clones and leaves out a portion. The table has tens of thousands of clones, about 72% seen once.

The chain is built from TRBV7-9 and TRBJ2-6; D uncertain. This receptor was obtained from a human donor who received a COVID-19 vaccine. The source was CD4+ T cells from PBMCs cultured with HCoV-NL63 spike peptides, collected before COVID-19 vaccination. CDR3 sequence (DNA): TGTGCCAGCAGCTTAGCTTTCAAACAGCCCCTCTCTGGGGCCAACGTCCTGACTTTC. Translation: CASSLAFKQPLSGANVLTF.